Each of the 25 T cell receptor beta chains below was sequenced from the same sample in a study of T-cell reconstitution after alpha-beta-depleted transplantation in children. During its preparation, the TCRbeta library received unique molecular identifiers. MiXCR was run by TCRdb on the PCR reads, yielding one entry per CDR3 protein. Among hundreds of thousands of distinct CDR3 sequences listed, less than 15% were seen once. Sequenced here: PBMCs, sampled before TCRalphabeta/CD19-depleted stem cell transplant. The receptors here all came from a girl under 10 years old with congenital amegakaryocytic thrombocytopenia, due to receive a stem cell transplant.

The CDR3 sequence: CASSFKAGGGYNEQFF. CDR3 in DNA: TGTGCCAGCAGTTTTAAAGCGGGAGGGGGCTACAATGAGCAGTTCTTC. The V call is TRBV27, the J call TRBJ2-1; 10 nucleotides line up with TRBD2. This CDR3 comprises 16 residues. The trim removed 3 bases at V and 3 bases at J, leaving 5 bases unmatched. Germline CDR1 MNHEY, CDR2 SMNVEV (reference sequence).

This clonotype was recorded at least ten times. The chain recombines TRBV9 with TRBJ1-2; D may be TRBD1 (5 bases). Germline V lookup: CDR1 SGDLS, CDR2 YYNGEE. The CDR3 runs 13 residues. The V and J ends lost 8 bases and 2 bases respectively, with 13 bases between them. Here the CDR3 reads CASSPQGNYGYTF. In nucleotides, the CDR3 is TGTGCCAGTAGTCCTCAGGGAAACTATGGCTACACCTTC.

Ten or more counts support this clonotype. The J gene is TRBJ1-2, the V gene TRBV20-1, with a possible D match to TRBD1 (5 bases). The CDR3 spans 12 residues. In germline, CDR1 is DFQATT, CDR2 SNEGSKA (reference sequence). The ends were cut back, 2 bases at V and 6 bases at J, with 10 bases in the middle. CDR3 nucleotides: TGCAGTGCTAGAAGACAGCCCGATGGCTACACCTTC. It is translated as CSARRQPDGYTF.

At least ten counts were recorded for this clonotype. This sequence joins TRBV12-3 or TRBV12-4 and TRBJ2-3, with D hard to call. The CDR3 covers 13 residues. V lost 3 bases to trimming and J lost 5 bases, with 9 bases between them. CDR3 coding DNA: TGTGCCAGCAGTTTTAAGGGTTTAGATACGCAGTATTTT. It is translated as CASSFKGLDTQYF.

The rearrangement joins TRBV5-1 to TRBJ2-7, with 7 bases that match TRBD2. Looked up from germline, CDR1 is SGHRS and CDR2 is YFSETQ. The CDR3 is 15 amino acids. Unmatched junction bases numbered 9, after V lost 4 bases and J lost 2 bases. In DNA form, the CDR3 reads TGCGCCAGCAGCCCCGGACTAGGGAGGACCTACGAGCAGTACTTC. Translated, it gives CASSPGLGRTYEQYF.

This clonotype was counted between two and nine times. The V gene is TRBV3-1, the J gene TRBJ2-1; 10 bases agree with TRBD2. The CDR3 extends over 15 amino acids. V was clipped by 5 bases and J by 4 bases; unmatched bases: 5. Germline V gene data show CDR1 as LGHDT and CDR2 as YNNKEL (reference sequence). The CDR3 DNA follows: TGTGCCAGCAGCTACGGACTAGCGGCTTACAATGAGCAGTTCTTC. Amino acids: CASSYGLAAYNEQFF.

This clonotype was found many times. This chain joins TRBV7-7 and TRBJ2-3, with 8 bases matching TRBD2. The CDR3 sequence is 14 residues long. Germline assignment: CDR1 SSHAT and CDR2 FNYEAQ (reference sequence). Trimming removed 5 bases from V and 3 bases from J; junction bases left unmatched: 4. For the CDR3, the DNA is TGTGCCAGCAGCGGAAGCGGGAGTACAGATACGCAGTATTTT. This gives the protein CASSGSGSTDTQYF.

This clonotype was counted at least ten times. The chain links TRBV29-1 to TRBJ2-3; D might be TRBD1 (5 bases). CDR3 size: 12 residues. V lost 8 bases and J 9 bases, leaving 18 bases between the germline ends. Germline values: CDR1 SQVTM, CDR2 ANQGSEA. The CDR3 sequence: CSSSPPGKTQYF. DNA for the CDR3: TGCAGCTCATCCCCTCCAGGGAAGACGCAGTATTTT.

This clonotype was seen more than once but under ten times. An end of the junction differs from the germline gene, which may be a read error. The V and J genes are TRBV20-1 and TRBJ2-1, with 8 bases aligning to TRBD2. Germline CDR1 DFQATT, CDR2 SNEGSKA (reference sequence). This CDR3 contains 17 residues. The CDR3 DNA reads TGCTGTGCGCGGACCTTTTCGGGAGGGCCGGTTTACAATGAGCAGTTCTTC. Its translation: CCARTFSGGPVYNEQFF.

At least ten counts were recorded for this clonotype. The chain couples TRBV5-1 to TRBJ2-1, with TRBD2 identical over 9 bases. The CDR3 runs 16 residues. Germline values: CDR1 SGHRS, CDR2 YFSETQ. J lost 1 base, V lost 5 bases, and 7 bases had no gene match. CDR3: CASRPSSGISYNEQFF. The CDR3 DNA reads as TGCGCCAGCAGGCCGTCTAGCGGGATATCCTACAATGAGCAGTTCTTC.

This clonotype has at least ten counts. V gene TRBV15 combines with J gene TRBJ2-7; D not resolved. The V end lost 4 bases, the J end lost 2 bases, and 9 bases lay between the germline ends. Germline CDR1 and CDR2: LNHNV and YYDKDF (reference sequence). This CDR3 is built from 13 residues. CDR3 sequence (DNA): TGTGCCACCAGCATCAACTCCGCCTACGAGCAGTACTTC. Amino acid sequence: CATSINSAYEQYF.

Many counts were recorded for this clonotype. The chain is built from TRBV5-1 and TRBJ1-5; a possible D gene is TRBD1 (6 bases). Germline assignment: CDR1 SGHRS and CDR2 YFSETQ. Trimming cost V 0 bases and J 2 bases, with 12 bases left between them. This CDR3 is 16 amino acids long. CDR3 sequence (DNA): TGCGCCAGCAGCTTGGATGGGGGGCCGGGCAATCAGCCCCAGCATTTT. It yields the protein CASSLDGGPGNQPQHF.

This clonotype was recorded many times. CDR3 coding DNA: TGTGCCAGCAGGGGACTATCTGGCACAGATACGCAGTATTTT. Residues: CASRGLSGTDTQYF. The rearrangement joins TRBV28 to TRBJ2-3; 7 bases are shared with TRBD2. The trim removed 6 bases at V and 1 base at J, leaving 4 bases unmatched. CDR3 length equals 14 residues. Germline V gives CDR1 MDHEN, CDR2 SYDVKM.

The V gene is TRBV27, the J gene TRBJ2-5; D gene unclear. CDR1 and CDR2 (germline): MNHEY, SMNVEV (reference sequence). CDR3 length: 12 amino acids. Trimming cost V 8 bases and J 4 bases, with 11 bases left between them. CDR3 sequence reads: CASGIRSETQYF. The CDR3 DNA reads TGTGCCAGCGGAATACGGTCAGAGACCCAGTACTTC.

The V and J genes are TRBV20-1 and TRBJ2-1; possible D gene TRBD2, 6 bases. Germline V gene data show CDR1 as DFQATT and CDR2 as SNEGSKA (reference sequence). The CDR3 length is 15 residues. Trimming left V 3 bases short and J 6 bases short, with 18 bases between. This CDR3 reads CSASLGEVGVNEQFF. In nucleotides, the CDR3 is TGCAGTGCTAGTTTGGGGGAGGTGGGCGTCAATGAGCAGTTCTTC.

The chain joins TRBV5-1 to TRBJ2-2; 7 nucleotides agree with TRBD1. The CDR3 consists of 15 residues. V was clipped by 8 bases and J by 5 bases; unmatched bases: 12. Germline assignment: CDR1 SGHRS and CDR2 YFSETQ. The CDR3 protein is CASAMWTGETGELFF. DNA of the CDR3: TGCGCCAGTGCGATGTGGACAGGAGAGACCGGGGAGCTGTTTTTT.

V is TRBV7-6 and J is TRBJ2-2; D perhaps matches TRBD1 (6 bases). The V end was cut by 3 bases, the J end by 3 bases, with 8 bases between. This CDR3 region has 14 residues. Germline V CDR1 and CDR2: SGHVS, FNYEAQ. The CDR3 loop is CASSFWGHTGELFF. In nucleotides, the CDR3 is TGTGCCAGCAGCTTCTGGGGGCACACCGGGGAGCTGTTTTTT.

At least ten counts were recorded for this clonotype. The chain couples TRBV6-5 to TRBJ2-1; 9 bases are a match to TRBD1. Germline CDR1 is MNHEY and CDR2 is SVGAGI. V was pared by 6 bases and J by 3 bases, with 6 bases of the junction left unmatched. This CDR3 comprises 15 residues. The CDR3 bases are TGTGCCAGCAGCCAGGACAGGGGAGACTACAATGAGCAGTTCTTC. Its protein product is CASSQDRGDYNEQFF.

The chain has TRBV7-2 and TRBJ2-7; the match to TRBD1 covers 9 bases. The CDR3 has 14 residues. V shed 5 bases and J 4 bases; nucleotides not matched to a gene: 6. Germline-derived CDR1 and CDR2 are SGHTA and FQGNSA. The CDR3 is CASSRDRGGYEQYF. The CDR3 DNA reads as TGTGCCAGCAGCCGCGACAGGGGGGGGTACGAGCAGTACTTC.

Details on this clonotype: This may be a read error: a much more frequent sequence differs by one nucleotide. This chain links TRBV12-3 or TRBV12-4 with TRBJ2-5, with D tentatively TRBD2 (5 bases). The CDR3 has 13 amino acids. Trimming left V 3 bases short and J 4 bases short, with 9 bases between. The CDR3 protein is CASSLRATETQYF. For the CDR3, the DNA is TGTGCCAGCAGTTTGAGGGCAACAGAGACCCAGTACTTC.

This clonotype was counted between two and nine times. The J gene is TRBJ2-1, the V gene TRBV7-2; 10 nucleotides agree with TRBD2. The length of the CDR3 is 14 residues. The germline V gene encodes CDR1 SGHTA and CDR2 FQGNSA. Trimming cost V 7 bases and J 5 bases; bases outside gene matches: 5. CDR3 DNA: TGTGCCAGCAATCTAGCGGGAGACCACAATGAGCAGTTCTTC. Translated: CASNLAGDHNEQFF. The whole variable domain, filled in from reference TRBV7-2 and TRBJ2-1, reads GAGVSQSPSNKVTEKGKDVELRCDPISGHTALYWYRQSLGQGLEFLIYFQGNSAPDKSGLPSDRFSAERTGGSVSTLTIQRTQQEDSAVYLCASNLAGDHNEQFFGPGTRLTVL.

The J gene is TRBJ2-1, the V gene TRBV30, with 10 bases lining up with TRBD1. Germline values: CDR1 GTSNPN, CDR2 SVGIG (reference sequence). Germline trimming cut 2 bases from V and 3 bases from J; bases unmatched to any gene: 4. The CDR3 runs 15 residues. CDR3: CAWSRDRGHYNEQFF. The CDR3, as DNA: TGTGCCTGGAGTAGGGACAGGGGACACTACAATGAGCAGTTCTTC.

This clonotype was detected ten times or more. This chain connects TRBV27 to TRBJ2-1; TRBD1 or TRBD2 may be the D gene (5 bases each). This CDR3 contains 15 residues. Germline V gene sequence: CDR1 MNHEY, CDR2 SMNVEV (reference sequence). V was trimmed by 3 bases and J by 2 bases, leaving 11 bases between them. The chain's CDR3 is CASSLQGVTYNEQFF. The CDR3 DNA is TGTGCCAGCAGTTTGCAGGGAGTAACCTACAATGAGCAGTTCTTC.

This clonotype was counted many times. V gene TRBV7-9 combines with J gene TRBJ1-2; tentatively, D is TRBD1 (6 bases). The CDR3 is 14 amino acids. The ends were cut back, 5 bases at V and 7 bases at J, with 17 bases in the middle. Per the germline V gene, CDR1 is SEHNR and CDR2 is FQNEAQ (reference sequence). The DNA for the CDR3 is TGTGCCAGCAGCGGACCCGGGACATCCTTTGGCTACACCTTC. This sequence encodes CASSGPGTSFGYTF.

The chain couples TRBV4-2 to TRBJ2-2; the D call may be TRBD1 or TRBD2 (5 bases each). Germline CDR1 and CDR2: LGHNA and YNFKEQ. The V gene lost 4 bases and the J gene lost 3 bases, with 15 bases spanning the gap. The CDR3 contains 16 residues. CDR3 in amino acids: CASSPLLVGDTGELFF. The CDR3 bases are TGTGCCAGCAGCCCCCTCTTAGTGGGGGACACCGGGGAGCTGTTTTTT.